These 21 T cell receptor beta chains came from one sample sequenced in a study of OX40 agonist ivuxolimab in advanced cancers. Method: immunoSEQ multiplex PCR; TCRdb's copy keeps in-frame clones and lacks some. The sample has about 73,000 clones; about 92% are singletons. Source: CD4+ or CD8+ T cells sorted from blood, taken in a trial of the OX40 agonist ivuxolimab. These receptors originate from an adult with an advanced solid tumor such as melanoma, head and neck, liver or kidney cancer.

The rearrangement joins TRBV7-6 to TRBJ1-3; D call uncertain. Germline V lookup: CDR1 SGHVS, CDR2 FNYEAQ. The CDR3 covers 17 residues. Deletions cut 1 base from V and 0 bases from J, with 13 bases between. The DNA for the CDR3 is TGTGCCAGCAGCTTAGAGGCAGGCGGGCTCTCTGGAAACACCATATATTTT. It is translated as CASSLEAGGLSGNTIYF.

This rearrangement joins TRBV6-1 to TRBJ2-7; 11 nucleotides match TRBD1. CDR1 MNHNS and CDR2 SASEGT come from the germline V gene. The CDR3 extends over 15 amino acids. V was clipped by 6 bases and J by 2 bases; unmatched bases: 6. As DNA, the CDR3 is TGTGCCAGCAGCCCAAGGGGACAGGGGGCCTACGAGCAGTACTTC. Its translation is CASSPRGQGAYEQYF.

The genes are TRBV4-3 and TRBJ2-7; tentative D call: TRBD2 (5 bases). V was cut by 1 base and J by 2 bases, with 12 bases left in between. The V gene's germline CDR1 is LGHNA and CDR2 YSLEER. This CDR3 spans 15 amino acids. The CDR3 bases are TGCGCCAGCAGCCAAGGCCCGGACTGGGCCTACGAGCAGTACTTC. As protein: CASSQGPDWAYEQYF.

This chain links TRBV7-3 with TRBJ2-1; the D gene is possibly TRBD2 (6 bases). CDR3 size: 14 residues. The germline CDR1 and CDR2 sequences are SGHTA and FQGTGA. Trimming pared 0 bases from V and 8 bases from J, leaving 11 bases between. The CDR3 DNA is TGTGCCAGCAGCTTAACGGGTCCGGGAGATGAGCAGTTCTTC. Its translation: CASSLTGPGDEQFF.

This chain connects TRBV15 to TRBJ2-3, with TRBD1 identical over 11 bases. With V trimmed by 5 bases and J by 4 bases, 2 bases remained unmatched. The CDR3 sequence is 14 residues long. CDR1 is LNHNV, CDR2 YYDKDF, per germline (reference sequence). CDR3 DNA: TGTGCCACCAGCGGGACAGGGGGGGCAGATACGCAGTATTTT. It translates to CATSGTGGADTQYF.

The CDR3 DNA reads as TGTGCCAGCAGCTCCTCCCCGGCCTTTGGCTACACCTTC. Translation: CASSSSPAFGYTF. The chain recombines TRBV7-9 with TRBJ1-2; D unresolved. V lost 4 bases to trimming and J lost 7 bases, with 13 bases between them. Germline V CDR1 and CDR2: SEHNR, FQNEAQ (reference sequence). The CDR3 is 13 residues long. Full variable domain (remainder filled in from reference TRBV7-9 and TRBJ1-2): DTGVSQNPRHKITKRGQNVTFRCDPISEHNRLYWYRQTLGQGPEFLTYFQNEAQLEKSRLLSDRFSAERPKGSFSTLEIQRTEQGDSAMYLCASSSSPAFGYTFGSGTRLTVV.

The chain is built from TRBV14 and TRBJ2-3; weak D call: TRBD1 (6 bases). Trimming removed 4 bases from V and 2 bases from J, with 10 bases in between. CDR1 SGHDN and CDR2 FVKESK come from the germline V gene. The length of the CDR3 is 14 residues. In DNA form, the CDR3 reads TGTGCCAGCAGCCCCGGACAGCCCACAGATACGCAGTATTTT. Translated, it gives CASSPGQPTDTQYF. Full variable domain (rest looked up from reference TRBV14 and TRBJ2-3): EAGVTQFPSHSVIEKGQTVTLRCDPISGHDNLYWYRRVMGKEIKFLLHFVKESKQDESGMPNNRFLAERTGGTYSTLKVQPAELEDSGVYFCASSPGQPTDTQYFGPGTRLTVL.

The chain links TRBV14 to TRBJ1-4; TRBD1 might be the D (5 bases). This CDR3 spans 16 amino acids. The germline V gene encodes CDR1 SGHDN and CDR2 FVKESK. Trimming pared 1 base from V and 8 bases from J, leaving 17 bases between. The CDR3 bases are TGTGCCAGCAGCCAAGGAACGAGGAGGGGTTGGGAAAAACTGTTTTTT. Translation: CASSQGTRRGWEKLFF.

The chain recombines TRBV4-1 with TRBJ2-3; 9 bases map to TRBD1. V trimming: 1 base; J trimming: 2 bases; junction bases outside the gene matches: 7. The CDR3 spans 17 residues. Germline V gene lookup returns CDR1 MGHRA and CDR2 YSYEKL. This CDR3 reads CASSQVPGQGITDTQYF. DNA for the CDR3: TGCGCCAGCAGCCAAGTCCCCGGACAGGGGATCACAGATACGCAGTATTTT.

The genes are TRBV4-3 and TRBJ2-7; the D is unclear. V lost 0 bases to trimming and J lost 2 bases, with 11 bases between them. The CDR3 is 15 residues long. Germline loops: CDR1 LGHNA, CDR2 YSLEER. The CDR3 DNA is TGCGCCAGCAGCCAAGATCGGTCAGATGCCTACGAGCAGTACTTC. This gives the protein CASSQDRSDAYEQYF.

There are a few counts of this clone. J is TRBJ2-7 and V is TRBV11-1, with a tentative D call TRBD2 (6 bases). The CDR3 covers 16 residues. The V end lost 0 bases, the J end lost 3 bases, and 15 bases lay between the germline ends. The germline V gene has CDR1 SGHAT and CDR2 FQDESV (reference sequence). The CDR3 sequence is CASSLAGGAGLYEQYF. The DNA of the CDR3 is TGTGCCAGCAGCTTAGCCGGGGGTGCAGGGCTCTACGAGCAGTACTTC.

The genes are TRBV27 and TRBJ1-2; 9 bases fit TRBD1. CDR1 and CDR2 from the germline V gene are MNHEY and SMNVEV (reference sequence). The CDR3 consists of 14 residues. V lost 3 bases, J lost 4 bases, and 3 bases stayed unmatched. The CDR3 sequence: CASSLGTGSYGYTF. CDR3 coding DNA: TGTGCCAGCAGTTTGGGGACAGGGAGCTATGGCTACACCTTC.

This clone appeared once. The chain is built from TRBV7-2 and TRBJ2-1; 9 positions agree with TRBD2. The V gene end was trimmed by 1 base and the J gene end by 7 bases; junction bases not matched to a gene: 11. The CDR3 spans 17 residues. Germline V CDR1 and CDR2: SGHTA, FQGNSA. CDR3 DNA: TGTGCCAGCAGCTTAGATAGGAGCGGGGGGTCTTGGAATGAGCAGTTCTTC. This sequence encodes CASSLDRSGGSWNEQFF.

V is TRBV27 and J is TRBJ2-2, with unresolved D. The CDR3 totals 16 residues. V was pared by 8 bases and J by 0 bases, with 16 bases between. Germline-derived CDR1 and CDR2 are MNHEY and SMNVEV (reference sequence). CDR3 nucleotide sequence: TGTGCCAGCTGGCCTGTTGGGCTCGCGAACACCGGGGAGCTGTTTTTT. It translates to CASWPVGLANTGELFF.

The CDR3 loop is CASSEIFGGYEQYF. CDR3 in DNA: TGTGCCAGCAGTGAAATATTCGGGGGGTACGAGCAGTACTTC. This sequence joins TRBV25-1 and TRBJ2-7; 7 positions match TRBD2. The CDR3 totals 14 residues. From germline, CDR1 is MGHDK and CDR2 SYGVNS. J lost 4 bases, V lost 2 bases, and 5 bases had no gene match.

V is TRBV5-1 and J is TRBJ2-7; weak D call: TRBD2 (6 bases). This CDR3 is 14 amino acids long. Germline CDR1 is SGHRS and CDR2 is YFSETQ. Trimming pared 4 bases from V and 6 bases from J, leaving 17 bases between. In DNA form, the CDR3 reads TGCGCCAGCAGCCCTACGACTAGTGAGGGCGAGCAGTACTTC. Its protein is CASSPTTSEGEQYF.

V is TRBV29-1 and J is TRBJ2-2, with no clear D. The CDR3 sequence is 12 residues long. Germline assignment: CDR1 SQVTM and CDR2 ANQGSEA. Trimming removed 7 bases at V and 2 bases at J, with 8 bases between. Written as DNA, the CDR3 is TGCAGCGCCCGACCCAACACCGGGGAGCTGTTTTTT. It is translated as CSARPNTGELFF.

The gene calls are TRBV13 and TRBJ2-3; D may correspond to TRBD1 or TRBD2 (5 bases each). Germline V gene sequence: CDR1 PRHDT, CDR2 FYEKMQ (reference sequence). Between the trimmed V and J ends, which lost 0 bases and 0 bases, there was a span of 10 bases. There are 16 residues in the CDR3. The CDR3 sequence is CASSLGQGASTDTQYF. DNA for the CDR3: TGTGCCAGCAGCTTAGGTCAGGGAGCTAGCACAGATACGCAGTATTTT.

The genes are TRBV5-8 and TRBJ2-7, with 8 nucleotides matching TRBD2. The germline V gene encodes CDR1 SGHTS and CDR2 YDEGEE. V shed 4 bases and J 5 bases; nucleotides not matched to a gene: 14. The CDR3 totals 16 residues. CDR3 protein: CASSRIPGTSSDEQYF. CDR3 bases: TGTGCCAGCAGCCGAATCCCCGGGACTAGTAGCGACGAGCAGTACTTC.

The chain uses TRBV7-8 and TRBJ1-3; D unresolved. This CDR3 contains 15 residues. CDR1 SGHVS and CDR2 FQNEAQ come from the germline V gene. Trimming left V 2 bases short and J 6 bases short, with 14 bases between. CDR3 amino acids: CASSLLSPVENTIYF. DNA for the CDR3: TGTGCCAGCAGCTTACTTTCGCCGGTGGAAAACACCATATATTTT.

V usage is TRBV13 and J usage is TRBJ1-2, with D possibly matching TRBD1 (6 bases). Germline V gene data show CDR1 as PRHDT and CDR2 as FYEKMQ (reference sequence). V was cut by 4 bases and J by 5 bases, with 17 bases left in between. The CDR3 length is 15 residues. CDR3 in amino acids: CASSSLTGIGYGYTF. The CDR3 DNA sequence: TGTGCCAGCAGCTCGTTAACAGGGATAGGATATGGCTACACCTTC.